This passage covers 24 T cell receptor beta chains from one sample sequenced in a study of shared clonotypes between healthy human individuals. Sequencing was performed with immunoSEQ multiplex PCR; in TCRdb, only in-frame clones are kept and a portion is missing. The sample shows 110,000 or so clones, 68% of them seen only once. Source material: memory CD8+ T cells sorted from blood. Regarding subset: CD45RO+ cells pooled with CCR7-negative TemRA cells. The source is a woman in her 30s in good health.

The CDR3 loop reads CASSATGGSFYEQYF. DNA for the CDR3: TGTGCCAGCAGCGCAACAGGGGGCTCGTTCTACGAGCAGTACTTC. V usage is TRBV7-2 and J usage is TRBJ2-7; 9 bases are a match to TRBD1. Germline assignment: CDR1 SGHTA and CDR2 FQGNSA. The CDR3 runs to 15 residues. The V and J ends lost 5 bases and 3 bases, in that order; junction bases with no gene match: 8.

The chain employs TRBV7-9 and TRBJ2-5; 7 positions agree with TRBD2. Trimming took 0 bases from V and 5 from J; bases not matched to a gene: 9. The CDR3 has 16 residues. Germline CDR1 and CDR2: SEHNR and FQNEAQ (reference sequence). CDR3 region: CASSLAVAGERETQYF. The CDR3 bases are TGTGCCAGCAGCTTAGCGGTTGCGGGAGAGAGGGAGACCCAGTACTTC.

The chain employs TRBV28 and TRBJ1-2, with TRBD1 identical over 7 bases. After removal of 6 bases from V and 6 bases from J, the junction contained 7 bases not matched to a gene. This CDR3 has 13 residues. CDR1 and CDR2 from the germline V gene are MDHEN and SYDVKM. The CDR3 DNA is TGTGCCAGCAGAGTAGACAGGGTGCATGGCTACACCTTC. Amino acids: CASRVDRVHGYTF.

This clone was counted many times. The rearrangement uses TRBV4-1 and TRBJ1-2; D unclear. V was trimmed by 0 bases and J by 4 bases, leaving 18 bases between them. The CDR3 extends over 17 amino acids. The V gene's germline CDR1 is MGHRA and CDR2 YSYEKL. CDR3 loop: CASSQDVGQAILYGYTF. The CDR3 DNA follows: TGCGCCAGCAGCCAAGATGTAGGGCAGGCGATACTCTATGGCTACACCTTC.

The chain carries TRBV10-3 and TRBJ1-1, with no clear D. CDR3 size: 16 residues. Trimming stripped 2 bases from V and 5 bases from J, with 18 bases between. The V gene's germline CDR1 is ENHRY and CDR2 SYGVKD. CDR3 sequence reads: CAISEPTLVLSTEAFF. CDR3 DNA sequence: TGTGCCATCAGTGAGCCTACCTTAGTGTTGAGTACTGAAGCTTTCTTT.

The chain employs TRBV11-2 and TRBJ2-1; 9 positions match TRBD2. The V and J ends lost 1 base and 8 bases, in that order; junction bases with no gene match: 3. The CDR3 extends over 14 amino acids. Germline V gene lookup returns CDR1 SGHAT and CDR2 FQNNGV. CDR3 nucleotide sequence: TGTGCCAGCAGCTTAGCGCTAGCGGGGTATGAGCAGTTCTTC. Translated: CASSLALAGYEQFF. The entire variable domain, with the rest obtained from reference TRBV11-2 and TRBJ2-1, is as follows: EAGVAQSPRYKIIEKRQSVAFWCNPISGHATLYWYQQILGQGPKLLIQFQNNGVVDDSQLPKDRFSAERLKGVDSTLKIQPAKLEDSAVYLCASSLALAGYEQFFGPGTRLTVL.

CDR3 residues: CASSLDREHEQYF. DNA for the CDR3: TGTGCCAGCAGCTTGGACAGGGAGCACGAGCAGTACTTC. This rearrangement joins TRBV7-7 to TRBJ2-7; TRBD1 matches at 8 bases. V was clipped by 3 bases and J by 5 bases; unmatched bases: 3. Germline V gene data show CDR1 as SSHAT and CDR2 as FNYEAQ (reference sequence). The CDR3 contains 13 residues.

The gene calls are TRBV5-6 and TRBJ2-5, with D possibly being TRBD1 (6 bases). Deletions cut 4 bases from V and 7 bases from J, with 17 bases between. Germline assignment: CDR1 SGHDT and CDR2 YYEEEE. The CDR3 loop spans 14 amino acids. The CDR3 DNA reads TGTGCCAGCAGCCTCGGGGACAACCAGGGGACCCAGTACTTC. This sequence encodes CASSLGDNQGTQYF.

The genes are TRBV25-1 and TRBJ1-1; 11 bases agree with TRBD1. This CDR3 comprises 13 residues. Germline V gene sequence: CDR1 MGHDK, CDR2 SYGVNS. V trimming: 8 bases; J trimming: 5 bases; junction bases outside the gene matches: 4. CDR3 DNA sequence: TGTGCCAGCCTCGGACAGGGGGCAACTGAAGCTTTCTTT. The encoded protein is CASLGQGATEAFF.

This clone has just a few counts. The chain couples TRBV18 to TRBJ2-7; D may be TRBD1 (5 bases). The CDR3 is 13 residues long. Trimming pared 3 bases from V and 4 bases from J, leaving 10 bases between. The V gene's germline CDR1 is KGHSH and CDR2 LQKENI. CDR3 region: CASSPGPGYEQYF. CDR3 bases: TGTGCCAGCTCACCGGGGCCAGGGTACGAGCAGTACTTC.

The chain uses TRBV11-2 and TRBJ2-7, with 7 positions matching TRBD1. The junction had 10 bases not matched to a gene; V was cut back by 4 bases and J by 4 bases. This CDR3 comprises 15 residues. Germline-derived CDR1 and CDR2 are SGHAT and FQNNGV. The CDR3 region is CASSSRQGTIYEQYF. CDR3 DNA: TGTGCCAGCAGCTCCCGACAGGGAACGATTTACGAGCAGTACTTC.

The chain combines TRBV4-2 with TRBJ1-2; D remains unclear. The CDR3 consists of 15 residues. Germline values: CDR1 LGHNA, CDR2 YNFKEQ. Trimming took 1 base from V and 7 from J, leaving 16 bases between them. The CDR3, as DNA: TGTGCCAGCAGCCAAGGGGGTCCTATTTTTAGTGGCTACACCTTC. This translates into CASSQGGPIFSGYTF.

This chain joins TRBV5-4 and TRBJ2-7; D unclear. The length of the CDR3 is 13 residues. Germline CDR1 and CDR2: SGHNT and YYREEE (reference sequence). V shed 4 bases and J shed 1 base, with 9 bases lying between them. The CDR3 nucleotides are TGTGCCAGCAGCCAGAGGACGTCCTACGAGCAGTACTTC. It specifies CASSQRTSYEQYF.

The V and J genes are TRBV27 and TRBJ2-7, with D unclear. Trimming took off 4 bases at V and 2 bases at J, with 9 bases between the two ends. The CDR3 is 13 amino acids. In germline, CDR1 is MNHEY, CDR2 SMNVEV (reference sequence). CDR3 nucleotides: TGTGCCAGCAGTTACGGACGGCCCTACGAGCAGTACTTC. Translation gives CASSYGRPYEQYF.

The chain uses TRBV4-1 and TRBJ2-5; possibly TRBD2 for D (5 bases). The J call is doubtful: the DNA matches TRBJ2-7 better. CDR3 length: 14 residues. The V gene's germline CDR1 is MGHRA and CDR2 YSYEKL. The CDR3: CASSHRFGTYEQYF. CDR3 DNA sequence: TGCGCCAGCAGCCATCGTTTCGGGACCTACGAGCAGTACTTC.

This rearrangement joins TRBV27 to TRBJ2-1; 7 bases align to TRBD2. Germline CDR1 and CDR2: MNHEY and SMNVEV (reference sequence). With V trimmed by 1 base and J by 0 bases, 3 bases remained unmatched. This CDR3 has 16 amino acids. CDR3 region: CASSLYPGGSYNEQFF. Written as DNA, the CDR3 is TGTGCCAGCAGTTTATATCCGGGAGGCTCCTACAATGAGCAGTTCTTC.

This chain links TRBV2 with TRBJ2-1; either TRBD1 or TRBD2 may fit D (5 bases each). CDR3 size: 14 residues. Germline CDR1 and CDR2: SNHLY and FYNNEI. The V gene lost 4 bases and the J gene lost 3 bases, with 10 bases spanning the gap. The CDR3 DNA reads TGTGCCAGCAGTGTTCCGGGACGCTACAATGAGCAGTTCTTC. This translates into CASSVPGRYNEQFF.

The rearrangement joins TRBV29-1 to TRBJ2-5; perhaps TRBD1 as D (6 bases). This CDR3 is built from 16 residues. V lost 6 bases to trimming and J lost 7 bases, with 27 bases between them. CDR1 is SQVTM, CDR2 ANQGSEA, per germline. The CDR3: CSVLAAGAMYLWTQYF. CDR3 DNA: TGCAGCGTCCTGGCTGCAGGGGCAATGTATCTCTGGACCCAGTACTTC.

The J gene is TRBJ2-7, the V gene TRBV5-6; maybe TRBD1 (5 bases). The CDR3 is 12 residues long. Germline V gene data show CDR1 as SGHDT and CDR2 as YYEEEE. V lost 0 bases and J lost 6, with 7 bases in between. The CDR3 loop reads CASSLAGREQYF. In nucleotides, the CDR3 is TGTGCCAGCAGCTTGGCAGGGCGCGAGCAGTACTTC.

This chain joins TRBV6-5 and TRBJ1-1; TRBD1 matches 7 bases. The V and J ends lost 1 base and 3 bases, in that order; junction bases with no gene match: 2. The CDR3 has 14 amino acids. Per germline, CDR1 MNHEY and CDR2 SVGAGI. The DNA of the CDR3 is TGTGCCAGCAGTTACTGGCAGGGGGACACTGAAGCTTTCTTT. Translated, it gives CASSYWQGDTEAFF.

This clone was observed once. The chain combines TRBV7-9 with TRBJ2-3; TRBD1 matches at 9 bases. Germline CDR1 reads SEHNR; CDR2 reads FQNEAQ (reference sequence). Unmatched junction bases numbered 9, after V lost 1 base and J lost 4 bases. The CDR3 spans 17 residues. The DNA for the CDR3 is TGTGCCAGCAGCTTAGATCCGGGACAGGGAACCCCAGATACGCAGTATTTT. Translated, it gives CASSLDPGQGTPDTQYF.

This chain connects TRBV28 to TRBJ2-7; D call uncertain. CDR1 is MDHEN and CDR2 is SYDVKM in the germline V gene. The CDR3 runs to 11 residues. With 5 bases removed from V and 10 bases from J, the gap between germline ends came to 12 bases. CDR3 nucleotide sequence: TGTGCCAGCAGTCTTAGGGCTGGACAGTACTTC. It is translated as CASSLRAGQYF.

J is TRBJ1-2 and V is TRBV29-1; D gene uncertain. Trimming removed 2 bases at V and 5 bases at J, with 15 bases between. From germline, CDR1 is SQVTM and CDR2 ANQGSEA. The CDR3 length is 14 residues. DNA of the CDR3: TGCAGCGTTGAATTCGCGGAAAAGGGATATGGCTACACCTTC. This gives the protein CSVEFAEKGYGYTF.

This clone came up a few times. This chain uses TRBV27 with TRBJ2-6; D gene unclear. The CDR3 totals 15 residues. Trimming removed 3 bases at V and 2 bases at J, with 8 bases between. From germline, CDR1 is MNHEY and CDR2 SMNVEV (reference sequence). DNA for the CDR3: TGTGCCAGCAGTTTGTGGGGTACTGGGGCCAACGTCCTGACTTTC. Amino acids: CASSLWGTGANVLTF.